A selection of T cell receptor beta chains follows, all from one sample in a study of OX40 agonist ivuxolimab in advanced cancers. TCRdb's table, derived via immunoSEQ multiplex PCR, lists solely in-frame clones and lacks some. The table includes about 110,000 clones, roughly nine tenths detected once. Here the sequenced sample was CD4+ or CD8+ T cells sorted from blood, taken in a trial of the OX40 agonist ivuxolimab. These receptors were collected from an adult with an advanced solid tumor such as melanoma, head and neck, liver or kidney cancer. The CDR3 runs from the conserved cysteine through the conserved F or W. A D gene is named only where the DNA matches it firmly. Some rows have no size entry. The others give once, few or many, or a class for an expanded clone.

TRBJ2-1,NA,TRBV5-4,NA,TGTGCCAGCAGCTTCGCTGACCGCCCCCGGGTGTTCTTC,CASSFADRPRVFF
TRBJ1-1,NA,TRBV6-5,NA,TGTGCCAGCAGTTACTCGACGGCGGACACTGAAGCTTTCTTT,CASSYSTADTEAFF
TRBJ1-1,NA,TRBV5-4,NA,TGTGCCAGCAGCCTCAAGGAGTGGAGAACTGAAGCTTTCTTT,CASSLKEWRTEAFF
TRBJ1-4,NA,TRBV27,NA,TGTGCCAGCAGTTTACGACCTCCACTGGTTCAGGCTAATGAAAAACTGTTTTTT,CASSLRPPLVQANEKLFF
TRBJ1-4,NA,TRBV19,TRBD1,TGTGCCAGTAGCCGGGACAGGGGATACGAAAAACTGTTTTTT,CASSRDRGYEKLFF
TRBJ2-3,NA,TRBV9,NA,TGTGCCAGCAGCGTAGCGGGTACAGGGCAAACCACAGATACGCAGTATTTT,CASSVAGTGQTTDTQYF
TRBJ2-1,NA,TRBV6-4,NA,TGTGCCAGCAGTTACTCATTACTAGTGGATGAGCAGTTCTTC,CASSYSLLVDEQFF
TRBJ1-5,NA,TRBV18,NA,TGTGCCAGCTCACCGGGAAGTTCGGCGGGGAGTCAGCCCCAGCATTTT,CASSPGSSAGSQPQHF
TRBJ2-7,once,TRBV28,NA,TGTGCCAGCAGTGCGGGTTACGAGCAGTACTTC,CASSAGYEQYF
TRBJ1-2,NA,TRBV12-5,NA,TGTGCTAGTGGTTTCTGGGAACTCGGCGGCTACACCTTC,CASGFWELGGYTF
TRBJ1-1,NA,TRBV5-6,NA,TGTGCCAGCAGCCATCGGGCCGCTGAAGCTTTCTTT,CASSHRAAEAFF
TRBJ1-3,NA,TRBV7-9,NA,TGTGCCAGCAGCCTCTCCGTTGGTGTTCAGGGAAACACCATATATTTT,CASSLSVGVQGNTIYF
TRBJ1-2,NA,TRBV21-1,NA,TGTGCCAGCAGCAAAGCGCTTTCCCGGGGTAGGTGCTATGGCTACACCTTC,CASSKALSRGRCYGYTF
TRBJ2-7,few,TRBV7-2,NA,TGTGCCAGCAGCCGGGGATCTCGAACAACCTACGAGCAGTACTTC,CASSRGSRTTYEQYF
TRBJ1-1,NA,TRBV10-3,TRBD1,TGTGCCATCAGCGAGACAGGGACACTTAACACTGAAGCTTTCTTT,CAISETGTLNTEAFF
TRBJ2-6,NA,TRBV5-1,NA,TGCGCCAGCAGCCAACAGGTCGTTGGGGCCAACGTCCTGACTTTC,CASSQQVVGANVLTF
TRBJ1-2,NA,TRBV20-1,TRBD1,TGCCAGGGGGATTCCTATGGCTACACCTTC,CQGDSYGYTF
TRBJ2-5,NA,TRBV6-6,NA,TGTGCCACACGACAAGAGACCCAGTACTTC,CATRQETQYF
TRBJ1-2,NA,TRBV5-1,NA,TGCGCCAGCAGTCGAGCTGGGACATCTTACGGCTACACCTTC,CASSRAGTSYGYTF
TRBJ2-7,NA,TRBV6-1,NA,TGTGCCAGCACAAGTCAGGCGGGGATGTCCTACGAGCAGTACTTC,CASTSQAGMSYEQYF
TRBJ2-5,NA,TRBV5-1,TRBD2,TGCGCCAGCAGCTCTGAGACTAGCTTGCAAGAGACCCAGTACTTC,CASSSETSLQETQYF
TRBJ2-1,NA,TRBV7-2,NA,TGTGCCAGCAGCTTATTTTTTCTGGGATCCTACAATGAGCAGTTCTTC,CASSLFFLGSYNEQFF
TRBJ2-2,NA,TRBV30,NA,TGTGCCTGGAATAGAGCCAACGCCGGGGAGCTGTTTTTT,CAWNRANAGELFF
TRBJ2-7,NA,TRBV30,NA,TGTGCCTGGAGTGTACGGCAGACTTCCTACGAGCAGTACTTC,CAWSVRQTSYEQYF
TRBJ2-2,NA,TRBV13,TRBD1,TGTGCCAGCAGCTACCTTGGACAGGGGGTTTTGAACACCGGGGAGCTGTTTTTT,CASSYLGQGVLNTGELFF
TRBJ2-1,NA,TRBV7-8,NA,TGTGCCAGCAGCCTTCCTACCGGGAGTAATGAGCAGTTCTTC,CASSLPTGSNEQFF
TRBJ1-1,NA,TRBV7-2,NA,TGTGCCAGCAGCCCCCAATATGAAGCTTTCTTT,CASSPQYEAFF
TRBJ1-2,NA,TRBV6-1,TRBD1,TGTGCCAGCAGTGATATACAGGGGGCGTCTGGCTACACCTTC,CASSDIQGASGYTF
TRBJ2-7,NA,TRBV6-5,NA,TGTGCCAGCAGTCCTCCGGGGAGACACGGCTACGAGCAGTACTTC,CASSPPGRHGYEQYF
TRBJ2-2,NA,TRBV9,NA,TGTGCCAGCACCCCTCAGGGACCCGGGGAGCTGTTTTTT,CASTPQGPGELFF
TRBJ1-2,NA,TRBV4-3,NA,TGCGCCAGCAGCCAACAGTCAGGGGAGTATGGCTACACCTTC,CASSQQSGEYGYTF
TRBJ2-1,NA,TRBV29-1,NA,TGCAGCGGGGGGGTGCTGGGAATTGGCGATGAGCAGTTCTTC,CSGGVLGIGDEQFF
TRBJ2-3,NA,TRBV7-8,NA,TGTGCCAGCAGCCCCCGGGGAATAGCCAGGAGCACAGATACGCAGTATTTT,CASSPRGIARSTDTQYF
TRBJ2-1,NA,TRBV19,NA,TGTGCCAGTAGTATTAACTCTTACAATGAGCAGTTCTTC,CASSINSYNEQFF
TRBJ2-6,NA,TRBV28,TRBD1,TGTGCCAGCAGGGGACAGGGGACTGGGGCCAACGTCCTGACTTTC,CASRGQGTGANVLTF
TRBJ1-2,few,TRBV7-2,TRBD1,TGTGCCACCCGACAGGGGGCCACCTATGGCTACACCTTC,CATRQGATYGYTF
TRBJ2-1,NA,TRBV27,TRBD2,TGTGCCAGCAGTTTACGTAGGGGTGGGACTAGATTACACCCCTGGTCCTACAATGAGCAGTTCTTC,CASSLRRGGTRLHPWSYNEQFF
TRBJ2-3,NA,TRBV29-1,NA,TGCAGCGTGCCGACTGGGCTTAAAAGCACAGATACGCAGTATTTT,CSVPTGLKSTDTQYF
TRBJ1-5,NA,TRBV28,TRBD1,TGTGCCAGCAGCGACACAGGGGCAACGAAGCCCCAGCATTTT,CASSDTGATKPQHF
TRBJ1-1,NA,TRBV9,TRBD1,TGTGCCAGCAGCGTAGCGATATCAGGGGGCGAAGGGGACACTGAAGCTTTCTTT,CASSVAISGGEGDTEAFF
TRBJ2-6,NA,TRBV9,TRBD1,TGTGCCAGCAGCGTCCAGACCGGGACAGGGAGTCCCACTGGGGCCAACGTCCTGACTTTC,CASSVQTGTGSPTGANVLTF